These T cell receptor beta chains were read from a single sample in a study of blood T cell repertoires in COVID-19. Libraries were prepared by immunoSEQ multiplex PCR; TCRdb keeps only in-frame clonotypes and omits some of them. The repertoire holds tens of thousands of clones, with roughly 80% as singletons. Sequenced: peripheral blood. These receptors all stem from a man aged 55 to 69 in a cohort sampled during active COVID-19. The CDR3 runs from the conserved cysteine through the conserved F or W. The order of the fields is clone size, V gene, J gene, D gene, CDR3 DNA, CDR3 protein. D genes are given only for firm matches. Not every row has a clone size; where given, it reads once, few, many or a size class.

once	TRBV19	TRBJ2-1	NA	TGTGCCAGTAGTATAGGCTTGCTAGCGAGGCTTTACAATGAGCAGTTCTTC	CASSIGLLARLYNEQFF
NA	TRBV27	TRBJ1-6	TRBD1	TGTGCCAGCAGTTTAAGGGCCTTCGGGACAGGGGGATCACCCCTCCACTTT	CASSLRAFGTGGSPLHF
NA	TRBV6-5	TRBJ1-2	TRBD1	TGTGCCAGCAGCCCCAAGGGGGCCCTTCCCTATGGCTACACCTTC	CASSPKGALPYGYTF
NA	TRBV24-1	TRBJ2-7	NA	TGTGCCACCAGTGATTTGGTCGGGGAGCAGTACTTC	CATSDLVGEQYF
NA	TRBV24-1	TRBJ1-1	NA	TGTGCCACCAGTGACTCCGCTGAAGCTTTCTTT	CATSDSAEAFF
few	TRBV5-4	TRBJ2-7	TRBD2	TGTGCCAGCAGCCCCCCCCGAGCGGGAGGGCCGTCCGAGCAGTACTTC	CASSPPRAGGPSEQYF
NA	TRBV28	TRBJ1-2	NA	TGTGCCAGCAGTTTAAGGCTCGCGGGAGGCGGCTACACCTTC	CASSLRLAGGGYTF
NA	TRBV27	TRBJ1-1	NA	TGTGCCAGCAGTTTGAAAACTGCAGGGCTGGCTTTCTTT	CASSLKTAGLAFF
NA	TRBV15	TRBJ2-4	TRBD1	TGTGCCACCAGCTCGGGACAGGGAAACATTCAGTACTTC	CATSSGQGNIQYF
NA	TRBV11-2	TRBJ2-6	NA	TGTGCCAGCAGCTTAGGGCCAGTCCTGACTTTC	CASSLGPVLTF
NA	TRBV6-5	TRBJ1-1	NA	TGTGCCAGCAGGGGGCAGGGCACTGAAGCTTTCTTT	CASRGQGTEAFF
NA	TRBV30	TRBJ2-1	TRBD2	TGTGCCTGGATTCGAGCGGGGGGAAACAATGAGCAGTTCTTC	CAWIRAGGNNEQFF
NA	TRBV10-3	TRBJ2-7	NA	TGTGCCATCAGCCCCGAAACTCACTCCTACGAGCAGTACTTC	CAISPETHSYEQYF
NA	TRBV3-1/TRBV3-2	TRBJ1-4	NA	TGTGCCAGCAGCCTTCGTCCCCCCCTCAATGAAAAACTGTTTTTT	CASSLRPPLNEKLFF
NA	TRBV3-1/TRBV3-2	TRBJ2-2	NA	TGTGCCAGCAGCTCGTCCGGGGAGCTGTTTTTT	CASSSSGELFF
NA	TRBV24-1	TRBJ2-2	NA	TGTGCCACCAGTGACCGTCGACTGGCCACCGGGGAGCTGTTTTTT	CATSDRRLATGELFF
NA	TRBV7-8	TRBJ2-2	NA	TGTGCCAGCAGCTGGGAGGGGGCGAACACCGGGGAGCTGTTTTTT	CASSWEGANTGELFF
NA	TRBV19	TRBJ2-6	TRBD1	TGTGCCAGTAGCCCCGGGACAGGGGTTTCTGGGGCCAACGTCCTGACTTTC	CASSPGTGVSGANVLTF
NA	TRBV29-1	TRBJ2-1	NA	TGCAGCGTTGAAGTACACGATTACAATGAGCAGTTCTTC	CSVEVHDYNEQFF
NA	TRBV9	TRBJ2-7	NA	TGTGCCAGCAGCCCCTCCCGACAGGTATCTTCCCGGGACTACGAGCAGTACTTC	CASSPSRQVSSRDYEQYF
NA	TRBV4-1	TRBJ1-3	NA	TGCGCCAGCAGCTCGCGCTTCGGCTCTGGAAACACCATATATTTT	CASSSRFGSGNTIYF
NA	TRBV5-6	TRBJ1-1	NA	TGTGCCAGCAGCGGGACTTGGAACACTGAAGCTTTCTTT	CASSGTWNTEAFF